A single sample is the source of the 25 T cell receptor beta chains below, sequenced in a study of cytomegalovirus exposure and HLA in healthy donors. Repertoires were generated with immunoSEQ multiplex PCR, while TCRdb's copy carries only in-frame clones and drops some. The sample consists of 200,000 to 250,000 clones, around 78% of them appearing once. Sequenced material: PBMCs. Receptors originate from a woman between 18 and 30 years old in good health and CMV-seronegative.

Notes on this clone: The same CDR3 arises from other DNA sequences in this sample as well. The chain joins TRBV2 to TRBJ2-1; D possibly corresponds to TRBD2 (7 bases). Germline V gene lookup returns CDR1 SNHLY and CDR2 FYNNEI. V gave up 3 bases and J gave up 4 bases, with 13 bases separating them. There are 15 residues in the CDR3. The CDR3 DNA follows: TGTGCCAGCAGTGAGGAGGCGGGGGCTTACAATGAGCAGTTCTTC. This sequence encodes CASSEEAGAYNEQFF.

J is TRBJ1-1 and V is TRBV12-5; the D gene is possibly TRBD1 (5 bases). Germline CDR1 LGHNT, CDR2 FRNRAP. This CDR3 has 14 amino acids. Trimming left V 6 bases short and J 5 bases short, with 16 bases between. CDR3 loop: CASGDSWGGTEAFF. DNA for the CDR3: TGTGCTAGTGGCGACTCTTGGGGCGGAACTGAAGCTTTCTTT.

CDR3 amino acids: CASSPVGRGSYEQYF. CDR3 nucleotide sequence: TGTGCCAGCAGCCCCGTGGGGAGGGGTTCCTACGAGCAGTACTTC. V gene TRBV7-8 combines with J gene TRBJ2-7; 7 bases fit TRBD2. The V gene's germline CDR1 is SGHVS and CDR2 FQNEAQ. V dropped 5 bases and J dropped 1; count of bases not matched to a gene: 8. The CDR3 runs to 15 residues.

The table lists this clone with a few counts. The gene calls are TRBV18 and TRBJ1-4; D possibly corresponds to TRBD1 (5 bases). The CDR3 spans 15 residues. Between the trimmed V and J ends, which lost 3 bases and 2 bases, there was a span of 10 bases. Per germline, CDR1 KGHSH and CDR2 LQKENI. CDR3 sequence: CASSPSPGTNEKLFF. CDR3 nucleotide sequence: TGTGCCAGCTCACCGTCCCCAGGGACTAATGAAAAACTGTTTTTT.

The chain uses TRBV11-2 and TRBJ2-7; TRBD2 agrees at 8 bases. Germline V gives CDR1 SGHAT, CDR2 FQNNGV. The CDR3 is 16 residues long. With 3 bases clipped from V and 1 base from J, the junction kept 8 bases outside the gene matches. The CDR3, as DNA: TGTGCCAGCAGCTTTGTGGAGCGGGGGCCTTCCTACGAGCAGTACTTC. It yields the protein CASSFVERGPSYEQYF. The full variable domain, its missing parts supplied by reference TRBV11-2 and TRBJ2-7, is EAGVAQSPRYKIIEKRQSVAFWCNPISGHATLYWYQQILGQGPKLLIQFQNNGVVDDSQLPKDRFSAERLKGVDSTLKIQPAKLEDSAVYLCASSFVERGPSYEQYFGPGTRLTVT.

The rearrangement joins TRBV29-1 to TRBJ2-7; a possible D gene is TRBD1 (6 bases). V lost 5 bases to trimming and J lost 6 bases, with 20 bases between them. From germline, CDR1 is SQVTM and CDR2 ANQGSEA. This CDR3 is 14 amino acids long. The CDR3 loop is CSVHSGTRRSEQYF. The DNA for the CDR3 is TGCAGCGTTCACTCCGGGACAAGGAGAAGCGAGCAGTACTTC.

V usage is TRBV7-9 and J usage is TRBJ2-2; D unresolved. V was pared by 2 bases and J by 4 bases, with 5 bases between. The CDR3 totals 13 residues. The V gene's germline CDR1 is SEHNR and CDR2 FQNEAQ (reference sequence). The chain's CDR3 is CASSLLTTGELFF. The CDR3 region has the DNA TGTGCCAGCAGCTTATTGACCACCGGGGAGCTGTTTTTT.

V is TRBV4-1 and J is TRBJ1-3, with no clear D. Germline V gene sequence: CDR1 MGHRA, CDR2 YSYEKL. Trimming took 1 base from V and 1 from J, leaving 11 bases between them. The CDR3 spans 16 residues. The CDR3 nucleotides read TGCGCCAGCAGCCAAGTAAGAGCGGGGTCTGGAAACACCATATATTTT. It translates to CASSQVRAGSGNTIYF.

The gene calls are TRBV9 and TRBJ1-2, with D unclear. Germline V gene lookup returns CDR1 SGDLS and CDR2 YYNGEE. V shed 0 bases and J shed 8 bases, with 11 bases lying between them. The CDR3 is 13 residues long. Here the CDR3 reads CASSVGQARGYTF. The CDR3 region has the DNA TGTGCCAGCAGCGTAGGTCAGGCAAGGGGCTACACCTTC.

The chain employs TRBV15 and TRBJ1-6; TRBD1 might be the D (5 bases). V lost 5 bases, J lost 9 bases, and 20 bases lay in between. Germline CDR1 LNHNV, CDR2 YYDKDF (reference sequence). This CDR3 region has 16 residues. For the CDR3, the DNA is TGTGCCACCAGCTTATGGCAGGTGGGAAGGGGTTCACCCCTCCACTTT. Protein: CATSLWQVGRGSPLHF.

The gene calls are TRBV9 and TRBJ2-1; tentatively, D is TRBD1 (6 bases). With 3 bases removed from V and 3 bases from J, the gap between germline ends came to 13 bases. Germline loops: CDR1 SGDLS, CDR2 YYNGEE. The CDR3 spans 15 residues. CDR3 coding DNA: TGTGCCAGCAGCGCAGGACAGTATATCTACAATGAGCAGTTCTTC. Translated: CASSAGQYIYNEQFF.

This clone was counted once. In DNA, the CDR3 is TGTGCCAGCAGCTCGGGACTAGACTACGAGCAGTACTTC. Its translation: CASSSGLDYEQYF. The V call is TRBV13, the J call TRBJ2-7, with 8 positions matching TRBD2. V shed 4 bases, J shed 3 bases, and the junction held 2 bases outside the gene matches. Germline values: CDR1 PRHDT, CDR2 FYEKMQ (reference sequence). The CDR3 sequence is 13 residues long. The full variable domain, rest sourced from reference TRBV13 and TRBJ2-7, is AAGVIQSPRHLIKEKRETATLKCYPIPRHDTVYWYQQGPGQDPQFLISFYEKMQSDKGSIPDRFSAQQFSDYHSELNMSSLELGDSALYFCASSSGLDYEQYFGPGTRLTVT.

A few counts support this clone. This chain joins TRBV29-1 and TRBJ2-7, with no clear D. V was trimmed by 2 bases and J by 6 bases, leaving 14 bases between them. CDR1 SQVTM and CDR2 ANQGSEA come from the germline V gene. The CDR3 contains 13 residues. The CDR3 DNA reads TGCAGCGTTGAACCCGCCGGCTTACGCGAGCAGTACTTC. This sequence encodes CSVEPAGLREQYF.

J is TRBJ1-1 and V is TRBV5-1, with D tentatively TRBD1 (6 bases). Germline values: CDR1 SGHRS, CDR2 YFSETQ. The ends were cut back, 2 bases at V and 5 bases at J, with 22 bases in the middle. The length of the CDR3 is 17 residues. CDR3 in amino acids: CASSLTPGGGRGTEAFF. The CDR3 region has the DNA TGCGCCAGCAGCTTAACTCCCGGAGGGGGTCGGGGGACTGAAGCTTTCTTT.

CDR3 nucleotide sequence: TGTGCCAGCAGCTCCGAGGCGGGCTACACAGATACGCAGTATTTT. This codes for CASSSEAGYTDTQYF. The V and J genes are TRBV7-9 and TRBJ2-3; weak D call: TRBD2 (5 bases). V lost 4 bases, J lost 2 bases, and 13 bases lay in between. Germline V gives CDR1 SEHNR, CDR2 FQNEAQ (reference sequence). The CDR3 is made up of 15 amino acids.

The chain couples TRBV27 to TRBJ2-1; no reliable D call. V was shortened by 2 bases and J by 7 bases, with 9 bases between the two germline ends. The CDR3 runs 13 residues. Germline V CDR1 and CDR2: MNHEY, SMNVEV (reference sequence). The CDR3 here is CASSLMDGNEQFF. The CDR3 region has the DNA TGTGCCAGCAGTTTAATGGACGGGAATGAGCAGTTCTTC.

The CDR3 DNA reads TGTGCCAGCAGCGCCCTTCCAGGGGGTCCGGAGACCCAGTACTTC. Its translation is CASSALPGGPETQYF. The rearrangement uses TRBV9 and TRBJ2-5, with 7 bases that match TRBD1. This CDR3 has 15 amino acids. Germline loops: CDR1 SGDLS, CDR2 YYNGEE. V dropped 3 bases and J dropped 5; count of bases not matched to a gene: 10.

This rearrangement joins TRBV4-1 to TRBJ2-2; maybe TRBD1 (6 bases). The V gene's germline CDR1 is MGHRA and CDR2 YSYEKL. The CDR3 spans 15 residues. Trimming took 5 bases from V and 2 from J, leaving 12 bases between them. The CDR3 DNA reads as TGCGCCAGCAGCAATCAGGGGCTTAACACCGGGGAGCTGTTTTTT. This encodes CASSNQGLNTGELFF.

The V and J genes are TRBV6-5 and TRBJ1-4, with D possibly TRBD1 on 5 matching bases. The CDR3 totals 13 residues. Germline V gene sequence: CDR1 MNHEY, CDR2 SVGAGI. Trimming took off 9 bases at V and 6 bases at J, with 14 bases between the two ends. The DNA of the CDR3 is TGTGCCAGTTCCCGGGACGGTTATGAAAAACTGTTTTTT. Translation: CASSRDGYEKLFF.

The DNA for the CDR3 is TGTGCCAGCAGTGGCGGACTAGCGGGAGGAGTCACAGATACGCAGTATTTT. Translating gives CASSGGLAGGVTDTQYF. The chain uses TRBV6-1 and TRBJ2-3; 14 bases are shared with TRBD2. This CDR3 region has 17 residues. The V segment lost 4 bases and the J segment 2 bases; nucleotides outside the gene matches: 5. The germline CDR1 and CDR2 sequences are MNHNS and SASEGT.

This clone has just a few counts. The CDR3 region is CASSSDRDPHGYTF. The CDR3 bases are TGCGCCAGCAGCTCGGACAGGGACCCTCATGGCTACACCTTC. The V and J genes are TRBV5-1 and TRBJ1-2, with 8 bases identical to TRBD1. CDR1 SGHRS and CDR2 YFSETQ come from the germline V gene. The CDR3 is made up of 14 amino acids. After removal of 3 bases from V and 6 bases from J, the junction contained 7 bases not matched to a gene.

The rearrangement uses TRBV9 and TRBJ1-4; 9 bases are shared with TRBD1. The CDR3 contains 16 residues. Germline V lookup: CDR1 SGDLS, CDR2 YYNGEE. J gave up 4 bases and V 3 bases, and 7 bases lay outside the gene matches. CDR3 bases: TGTGCCAGCAGCGCTTACACAGGGGGCCTTAATGAAAAACTGTTTTTT. Its translation is CASSAYTGGLNEKLFF. Full variable domain (remainder filled in from reference TRBV9 and TRBJ1-4): DSGVTQTPKHLITATGQRVTLRCSPRSGDLSVYWYQQSLDQGLQFLIQYYNGEERAKGNILERFSAQQFPDLHSELNLSSLELGDSALYFCASSAYTGGLNEKLFFGSGTQLSVL.

The rearrangement links TRBV5-1 to TRBJ2-1; D possibly uses TRBD1 or TRBD2 (5 bases each). V shed 0 bases and J shed 5 bases, with 12 bases lying between them. The germline CDR1 and CDR2 sequences are SGHRS and YFSETQ. This CDR3 region has 15 residues. CDR3 sequence (DNA): TGCGCCAGCAGCTTGGCGGGGCAGGCTAACAATGAGCAGTTCTTC. This gives the protein CASSLAGQANNEQFF. The complete variable domain, with remaining parts taken from reference TRBV5-1 and TRBJ2-1, reads KAGVTQTPRYLIKTRGQQVTLSCSPISGHRSVSWYQQTPGQGLQFLFEYFSETQRNKGNFPGRFSGRQFSNSRSEMNVSTLELGDSALYLCASSLAGQANNEQFFGPGTRLTVL.

The chain joins TRBV5-1 to TRBJ1-4; no clear D gene. Trimming took off 4 bases at V and 4 bases at J, with 14 bases between the two ends. The CDR3 contains 15 residues. Germline CDR1 SGHRS, CDR2 YFSETQ. The CDR3 region is CASSPGGSLNEKLFF. The CDR3, as DNA: TGCGCCAGCAGCCCGGGAGGCAGCCTTAATGAAAAACTGTTTTTT. Full variable domain (remainder filled in from reference TRBV5-1 and TRBJ1-4): KAGVTQTPRYLIKTRGQQVTLSCSPISGHRSVSWYQQTPGQGLQFLFEYFSETQRNKGNFPGRFSGRQFSNSRSEMNVSTLELGDSALYLCASSPGGSLNEKLFFGSGTQLSVL.

The genes are TRBV18 and TRBJ2-7; TRBD2 agrees at 8 bases. CDR1 and CDR2 (germline): KGHSH, LQKENI. Trimming removed 2 bases from V and 2 bases from J; junction bases left unmatched: 5. The CDR3 is 15 amino acids. CDR3 in DNA: TGTGCCAGCTCACCAGTTAGCGGGACGACCTACGAGCAGTACTTC. This encodes CASSPVSGTTYEQYF.